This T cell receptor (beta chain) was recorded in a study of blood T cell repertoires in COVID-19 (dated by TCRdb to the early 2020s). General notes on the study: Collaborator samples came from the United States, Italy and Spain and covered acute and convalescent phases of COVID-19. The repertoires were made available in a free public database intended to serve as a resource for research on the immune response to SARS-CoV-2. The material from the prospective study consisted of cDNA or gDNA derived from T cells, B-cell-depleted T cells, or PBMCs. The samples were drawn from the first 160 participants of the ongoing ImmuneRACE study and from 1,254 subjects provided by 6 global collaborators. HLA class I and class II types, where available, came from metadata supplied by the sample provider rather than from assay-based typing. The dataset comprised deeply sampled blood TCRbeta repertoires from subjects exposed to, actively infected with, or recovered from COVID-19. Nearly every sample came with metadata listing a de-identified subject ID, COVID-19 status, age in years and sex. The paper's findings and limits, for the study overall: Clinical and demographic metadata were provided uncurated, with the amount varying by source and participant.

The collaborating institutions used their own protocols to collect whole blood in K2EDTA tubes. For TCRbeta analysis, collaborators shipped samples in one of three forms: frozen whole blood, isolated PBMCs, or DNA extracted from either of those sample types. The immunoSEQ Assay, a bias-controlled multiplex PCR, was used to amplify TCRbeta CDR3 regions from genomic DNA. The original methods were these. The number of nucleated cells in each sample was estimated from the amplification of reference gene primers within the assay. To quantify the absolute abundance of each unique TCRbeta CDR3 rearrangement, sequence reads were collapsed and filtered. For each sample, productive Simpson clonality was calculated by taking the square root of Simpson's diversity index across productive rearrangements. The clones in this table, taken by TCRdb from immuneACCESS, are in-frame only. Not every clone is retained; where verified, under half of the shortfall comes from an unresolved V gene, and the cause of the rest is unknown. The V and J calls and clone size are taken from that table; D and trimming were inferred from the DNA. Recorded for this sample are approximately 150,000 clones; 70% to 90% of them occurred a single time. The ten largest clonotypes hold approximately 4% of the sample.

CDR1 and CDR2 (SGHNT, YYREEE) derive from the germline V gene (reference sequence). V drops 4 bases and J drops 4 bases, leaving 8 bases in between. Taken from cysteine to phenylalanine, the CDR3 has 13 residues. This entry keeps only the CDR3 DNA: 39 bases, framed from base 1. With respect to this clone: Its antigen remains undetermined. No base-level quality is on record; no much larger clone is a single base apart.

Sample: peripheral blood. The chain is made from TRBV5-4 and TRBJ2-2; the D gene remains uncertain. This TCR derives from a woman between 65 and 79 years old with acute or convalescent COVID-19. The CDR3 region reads CASSLSATGELFF. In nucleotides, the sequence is TGTGCCAGCAGCCTTAGTGCCACCGGGGAGCTGTTTTTT.